This T cell receptor beta chain was sequenced during a study of blood T cell repertoires in COVID-19. Background on the study: COVID-19 samples, acute and convalescent, were from the United States, Italy and Spain. Sources were T cells, B-cell-depleted T cells, or PBMCs; the material itself was cDNA or gDNA.

Germline CDR1 is SGHRS and CDR2 is YFSETQ. Trimming removed 6 bases from V and 2 bases from J; junction bases left unmatched: 6. The CDR3 sequence is 14 residues long. How the authors handled the data: Reference gene primers were amplified, and this amplification served to estimate nucleated cell counts. The assay was immunoSEQ multiplex PCR, and TCRdb's table has in-frame clones only and misses some. V and J calls and clone size come straight from that table; D and trimming were deduced from the DNA. The data contain fewer than 150,000 clones, over 75% of them singletons. The TCR was taken from a woman in her sixties or seventies with acute or convalescent COVID-19. The sequencing input was peripheral blood. The rearrangement uses TRBV5-1 and TRBJ2-5; 8 bases match TRBD2. CDR3 sequence: CASTPGLVQETQYF. CDR3 bases: TGCGCCAGCACGCCGGGACTAGTGCAAGAGACCCAGTACTTC.